A single sample is the source of the 25 T cell receptor beta chains below, sequenced in a study of early T cells in non-severe SARS-CoV-2 infection. TCRdb reprocessed the 5' RACE reads via MiXCR and lists one record per CDR3 protein. Here the sample spans more than 65,000 distinct CDR3 sequences, around 12% being singletons. The sample taken for sequencing was whole blood. The receptors were gathered from an adult who was a healthcare worker with PCR-confirmed SARS-CoV-2 infection or an uninfected control (not recorded which).

This clonotype turned up a few times. This rearrangement joins TRBV29-1 to TRBJ2-7; tentative D call: TRBD1 (6 bases). Germline CDR1 SQVTM, CDR2 ANQGSEA. V dropped 6 bases and J dropped 5 bases, with 14 bases sitting between them. The CDR3 has 12 residues. The CDR3 here is CSVGPRQDEQYF. Here the CDR3 DNA reads TGCAGCGTCGGTCCCCGACAGGACGAGCAGTACTTC.

The table lists this clonotype with a few counts. The chain recombines TRBV5-1 with TRBJ2-7; 8 nucleotides match TRBD2. The germline CDR1 and CDR2 sequences are SGHRS and YFSETQ. The CDR3 runs 15 residues. J was trimmed by 4 bases and V by 0 bases; bases with no gene match: 6. The CDR3 nucleotides are TGCGCCAGCAGCTTGGGGGGACTAGATCAATACGAGCAGTACTTC. Protein: CASSLGGLDQYEQYF. Using reference TRBV5-1 and TRBJ2-7 for the parts outside the CDR3, the full variable domain is KAGVTQTPRYLIKTRGQQVTLSCSPISGHRSVSWYQQTPGQGLQFLFEYFSETQRNKGNFPGRFSGRQFSNSRSEMNVSTLELGDSALYLCASSLGGLDQYEQYFGPGTRLTVT.

This clonotype was seen ten or more times. The V and J genes are TRBV6-1 and TRBJ1-2, with 8 bases matching TRBD1. This CDR3 has 13 residues. CDR1 and CDR2 (germline): MNHNS, SASEGT. With V trimmed by 7 bases and J by 3 bases, 4 bases remained unmatched. The CDR3: CASNPRGHYGYTF. CDR3 nucleotide sequence: TGTGCCAGCAACCCCAGGGGGCACTATGGCTACACCTTC.

The chain uses TRBV12-3 or TRBV12-4 and TRBJ1-1; no firm D call. V was shortened by 4 bases and J by 11 bases, with 11 bases between the two germline ends. The CDR3 loop spans 11 amino acids. CDR3 loop: CASSSRKVAFF. CDR3 nucleotide sequence: TGTGCCAGCAGTTCTCGAAAAGTGGCTTTCTTT.

On this clonotype: A junction end diverges from the germline sequence, so it may reflect a read error. This chain connects TRBV27 to TRBJ2-7; 9 nucleotides agree with TRBD2. The CDR3 is 17 amino acids. Germline V gene data show CDR1 as MNHEY and CDR2 as SMNVEV (reference sequence). This CDR3 is CPSSFSKGLAKVCEQYF. CDR3 DNA sequence: TGTCCCAGCAGTTTTTCAAAGGGACTAGCAAAGGTCTGCGAGCAGTACTTC.

There are many counts of this clonotype. The chain links TRBV12-3 or TRBV12-4 to TRBJ2-3; D is tentatively TRBD1 or TRBD2 (5 bases each). CDR3 size: 12 residues. V lost 8 bases, J lost 4 bases, and 10 bases lay in between. CDR3 nucleotide sequence: TGTGCCAGCCCGGGGCGTTCAGATACGCAGTATTTT. Residues: CASPGRSDTQYF.

The chain is built from TRBV7-9 and TRBJ1-2; unclear D gene. V was pared by 2 bases and J by 3 bases, with 13 bases between. CDR1 and CDR2 from the germline V gene are SEHNR and FQNEAQ (reference sequence). This CDR3 is 15 amino acids long. CDR3 nucleotide sequence: TGTGCCAGCAGCTTATTCACGGGAGGTGACTATGGCTACACCTTC. As protein: CASSLFTGGDYGYTF.

This clonotype was recorded at least ten times. This chain joins TRBV7-9 and TRBJ1-1; D unclear. CDR3 length: 12 residues. CDR1 is SEHNR, CDR2 FQNEAQ, per germline (reference sequence). V gave up 6 bases and J gave up 5 bases, with 10 bases separating them. Here the CDR3 DNA reads TGTGCCAGCAGTAAAAGGGAGACTGAAGCTTTCTTT. Amino acids: CASSKRETEAFF.

A few counts support this clonotype. V and J are TRBV6-1 and TRBJ1-1, with D hard to call. In germline, CDR1 is MNHNS, CDR2 SASEGT. V was shortened by 7 bases and J by 0 bases, with 3 bases between the two germline ends. This CDR3 has 11 amino acids. CDR3 amino acids: CASKVNTEAFF. The CDR3 DNA sequence: TGTGCCAGCAAAGTGAACACTGAAGCTTTCTTT.

This clonotype was picked up many times. The V gene is TRBV20-1, the J gene TRBJ1-1; the D is unclear. V lost 4 bases and J 11 bases, leaving 14 bases between the germline ends. This CDR3 contains 11 residues. The germline V gene has CDR1 DFQATT and CDR2 SNEGSKA (reference sequence). CDR3 bases: TGCAGTGCTATGTCCGGAACCGACGCTTTCTTT. Translated: CSAMSGTDAFF.

This clonotype has a count of ten or more. The V and J genes are TRBV28 and TRBJ1-1; no firm D call. V was trimmed by 5 bases and J by 1 base, leaving 11 bases between them. Germline V gene data show CDR1 as MDHEN and CDR2 as SYDVKM. The CDR3 spans 14 residues. In DNA, the CDR3 is TGTGCCAGCAGTAGAGCCATATCGAACACTGAAGCTTTCTTT. It translates to CASSRAISNTEAFF.

Ten or more counts support this clonotype. The genes are TRBV9 and TRBJ1-1; the D gene is possibly TRBD1 (6 bases). Germline loops: CDR1 SGDLS, CDR2 YYNGEE. CDR3 length equals 13 residues. V gave up 4 bases and J gave up 5 bases, with 12 bases separating them. The CDR3: CASSPPRGTEAFF. The CDR3 region has the DNA TGTGCCAGCAGCCCTCCGAGGGGGACTGAAGCTTTCTTT.

This clonotype was counted a single time. A much larger clone lies a single base off, so this may be a read error. The chain has TRBV29-1 and TRBJ1-1; D perhaps matches TRBD1 (5 bases). Germline V gene sequence: CDR1 SQVTM, CDR2 ANQGSEA. This CDR3 has 12 amino acids. CDR3 DNA: TGCAGCGCGGCCCGGCAGGACACTGTAGCTTTCTTT. Protein product: CSAARQDTVAFF.

This clonotype was picked up many times. This chain joins TRBV6-1 and TRBJ1-5, with D unresolved. The CDR3 totals 15 residues. V was cut by 2 bases and J by 3 bases, with 11 bases left in between. Germline V gives CDR1 MNHNS, CDR2 SASEGT. The CDR3 sequence is CASSESGPNNQPQHF. CDR3 bases: TGTGCCAGCAGTGAATCCGGCCCGAACAATCAGCCCCAGCATTTT.

This clonotype was recorded many times. The rearrangement joins TRBV18 to TRBJ2-2; TRBD1 matches at 9 bases. This CDR3 has 15 amino acids. Trimming at V came to 8 bases and at J to 4 bases, leaving 8 bases not matched to a gene. From germline, CDR1 is KGHSH and CDR2 LQKENI. The chain's CDR3 is CASTDDRGSTGELFF. CDR3 DNA: TGTGCCAGCACGGACGACAGGGGGTCCACCGGGGAGCTGTTTTTT.

There are many counts of this clonotype. This rearrangement joins TRBV6-2 or TRBV6-3 to TRBJ1-5; a weak D match, TRBD1 (6 bases). The V gene's germline CDR1 is MNHEY and CDR2 SVGEGT. The CDR3 sequence is 15 residues long. V was pared by 7 bases and J by 4 bases, with 17 bases between. CDR3 sequence reads: CASTKTGGENQPQHF. As DNA, the CDR3 is TGTGCCAGCACTAAAACGGGGGGCGAGAATCAGCCCCAGCATTTT.

There are many counts of this clonotype. This chain connects TRBV30 to TRBJ1-2, with D uncertain. The germline V and J ends were trimmed by 2 bases and 4 bases, with 8 bases remaining between them. The germline gives CDR1 GTSNPN, CDR2 SVGIG (reference sequence). The CDR3 length is 12 residues. CDR3 DNA: TGTGCCTGGAGTCCAGGCCTCTATGGCTACACCTTC. It encodes CAWSPGLYGYTF. The full variable domain, with the rest looked up from reference TRBV30 and TRBJ1-2, is SQTIHQWPATLVQPVGSPLSLECTVEGTSNPNLYWYRQAAGRGLQLLFYSVGIGQISSEVPQNLSASRPQDRQFILSSKKLLLSDSGFYLCAWSPGLYGYTFGSGTRLTVV.

There are many counts of this clonotype. This sequence joins TRBV20-1 and TRBJ1-1; D not certain. The V gene lost 5 bases and the J gene lost 11 bases, with 15 bases spanning the gap. The germline CDR1 and CDR2 sequences are DFQATT and SNEGSKA (reference sequence). CDR3 length: 11 residues. In nucleotides, the CDR3 is TGCAGTGCTGAGTTTCTTCAGGTGGCTTTCTTT. It yields the protein CSAEFLQVAFF.

This clonotype has a count of ten or more. The V gene is TRBV7-8, the J gene TRBJ2-2; D is ambiguous. Germline CDR1 SGHVS, CDR2 FQNEAQ. The V gene lost 5 bases and the J gene lost 0 bases, with 13 bases spanning the gap. The CDR3 covers 16 residues. In DNA, the CDR3 is TGTGCCAGCAGCATGAACAGCCATACGAACACCGGGGAGCTGTTTTTT. It encodes CASSMNSHTNTGELFF.

This clonotype has a count of ten or more. The chain employs TRBV12-3 or TRBV12-4 and TRBJ1-1, with TRBD1 as a possible D gene (6 bases). The V end lost 9 bases, the J end lost 5 bases, and 10 bases lay between the germline ends. This CDR3 contains 11 residues. This CDR3 is CASWRGTEAFF. The CDR3 DNA sequence: TGTGCCAGTTGGAGGGGGACTGAAGCTTTCTTT.

This clonotype was observed once. CDR3 sequence (DNA): TGTGCCAGCAGTTACGACAGGGGGAACACTGAAGCTTTCTTT. Translated: CASSYDRGNTEAFF. The chain recombines TRBV6-5 with TRBJ1-1, with 8 bases matching TRBD1. With V trimmed by 2 bases and J by 1 base, 0 bases remained unmatched. The CDR3 totals 14 residues. Germline V CDR1 and CDR2: MNHEY, SVGAGI.

This clonotype was counted ten times or more. This rearrangement joins TRBV7-2 to TRBJ2-1, with TRBD2 identical over 7 bases. The CDR3 runs 13 residues. The junction had 11 bases not matched to a gene; V was cut back by 2 bases and J by 16 bases. CDR1 is SGHTA and CDR2 is FQGNSA in the germline V gene. CDR3 DNA sequence: TGTGCCAGCAGCTTATTTTCGCGGGAGTCAGTATTCTTC. It specifies CASSLFSRESVFF.

This clonotype occurred many times. This chain connects TRBV7-2 to TRBJ2-3; D possibly corresponds to TRBD2 (5 bases). The CDR3 contains 18 residues. CDR1 and CDR2 (germline): SGHTA, FQGNSA. V was trimmed by 2 bases and J by 6 bases, leaving 24 bases between them. CDR3 residues: CASSLFIWERPPRDTQYF. The CDR3 DNA follows: TGTGCCAGCAGCTTATTCATTTGGGAGCGACCCCCGAGGGATACGCAGTATTTT.

There are many counts of this clonotype. The chain carries TRBV7-2 and TRBJ2-1; tentative D call: TRBD2 (6 bases). Germline CDR1 is SGHTA and CDR2 is FQGNSA. The CDR3 spans 13 residues. V lost 5 bases and J 8 bases, leaving 13 bases between the germline ends. CDR3 DNA sequence: TGTGCCAGCAGCGGTACACTAGCAGATGAGCAGTTCTTC. Translating it yields CASSGTLADEQFF.

This clonotype appeared many times. The J gene is TRBJ2-2, the V gene TRBV11-2; D is possibly TRBD2 (6 bases). V lost 5 bases and J 1 base, leaving 14 bases between the germline ends. The CDR3 spans 16 residues. Germline lookup yields CDR1 SGHAT and CDR2 FQNNGV. This chain's CDR3 is CASSPLRGKNTGELFF. The DNA for the CDR3 is TGTGCCAGCAGCCCGCTTCGGGGGAAGAACACCGGGGAGCTGTTTTTT.